A single sample is the source of the 25 T cell receptor beta chains below, sequenced in a study of HIV-infected patients and healthy controls. Alpha and beta constant-region primers primed reverse transcription of about 500 ng RNA. Each of the alpha and beta chains got its own library through chain-specific third strand synthesis with indices. TCRdb recomputed calls from the 5' RACE reads with MiXCR, one row per CDR3 protein. The repertoire includes 7,000 to 9,000 distinct CDR3 sequences, about 9% of them detected once, and roughly 21% sits in the top ten. No cell fractionation was done, so the repertoire covers all unsorted peripheral blood T cells. The sequences come from blood, collected before antiretroviral therapy. The receptor source for this set is an adult with HIV infection.

This clonotype was seen at least ten times. The chain employs TRBV6-1 and TRBJ1-4, with 8 bases fitting TRBD1. From germline, CDR1 is MNHNS and CDR2 SASEGT. There are 15 residues in the CDR3. V shed 5 bases and J 8 bases; nucleotides not matched to a gene: 10. This CDR3 reads CASSSRTGIGEKLFF. The DNA for the CDR3 is TGTGCCAGCAGTTCACGGACAGGGATCGGCGAAAAACTGTTTTTT.

The chain joins TRBV7-2 to TRBJ2-3, with D possibly matching TRBD1 (6 bases). The V gene lost 5 bases and the J gene lost 4 bases, with 19 bases spanning the gap. The germline V gene has CDR1 SGHTA and CDR2 FQGNSA. The CDR3 has 16 residues. CDR3 sequence reads: CASSPWTASDADTQYF. Written as DNA, the CDR3 is TGTGCCAGCAGCCCATGGACAGCCAGTGACGCAGATACGCAGTATTTT.

This clonotype was observed a single time. The chain combines TRBV7-9 with TRBJ2-2; the D is unclear. The CDR3 runs 15 residues. From germline, CDR1 is SEHNR and CDR2 FQNEAQ (reference sequence). CDR3 bases: TGTGAAAGAAGAACAAAGGAAAGGCCAGCAGGGGAGCTGTTTTTT. Its protein product is CERRTKERPAGELFF.

This clonotype was recorded at least ten times. The rearrangement joins TRBV5-4 to TRBJ2-5; 9 bases are a match to TRBD2. The V and J ends lost 4 bases and 5 bases, in that order; junction bases with no gene match: 0. Germline V gives CDR1 SGHNT, CDR2 YYREEE (reference sequence). This CDR3 has 12 residues. The CDR3: CASSGLAETQYF. The DNA of the CDR3 is TGTGCCAGCAGCGGACTAGCGGAGACCCAGTACTTC. The entire variable domain, with the rest obtained from reference TRBV5-4 and TRBJ2-5, is as follows: ETGVTQSPTHLIKTRGQQVTLRCSSQSGHNTVSWYQQALGQGPQFIFQYYREEENGRGNFPPRFSGLQFPNYSSELNVNALELDDSALYLCASSGLAETQYFGPGTRLLVL.

In its sample, this clonotype was seen many times. This sequence joins TRBV12-3 or TRBV12-4 and TRBJ1-1, with 8 nucleotides matching TRBD1. The ends lost 6 bases at V and 3 bases at J; junction bases unmatched: 9. The CDR3 consists of 15 residues. DNA of the CDR3: TGTGCCAGCAGCCGACACAGGGGGGAGCACACTGAAGCTTTCTTT. This sequence encodes CASSRHRGEHTEAFF.

This clonotype was recorded many times. V is TRBV12-3 or TRBV12-4 and J is TRBJ2-5; the match to TRBD2 covers 14 bases. The CDR3 length is 19 residues. The junction had 12 bases not matched to a gene; V was cut back by 5 bases and J by 1 base. The CDR3: CASSPRLAGGPWGQETQYF. Here the CDR3 DNA reads TGTGCCAGCAGTCCCCGACTAGCGGGAGGGCCTTGGGGCCAAGAGACCCAGTACTTC.

This clonotype is large. The V gene is TRBV6-1, the J gene TRBJ1-1; D perhaps matches TRBD1 (6 bases). V lost 10 bases to trimming and J lost 1 base, with 13 bases between them. Germline loops: CDR1 MNHNS, CDR2 SASEGT. CDR3 length: 13 residues. The CDR3 DNA reads as TGTGCCACCTGGGTCAGGGGGAACACTGAAGCTTTCTTT. Amino acids: CATWVRGNTEAFF.

This clonotype appeared many times. The J gene is TRBJ2-2, the V gene TRBV6-2 or TRBV6-3; TRBD1 agrees at 10 bases. The germline V gene encodes CDR1 MNHEY and CDR2 SVGEGT. The CDR3 loop spans 15 amino acids. With 5 bases clipped from V and 3 bases from J, the junction kept 3 bases outside the gene matches. CDR3: CASSGGQGYTGELFF. In DNA, the CDR3 is TGTGCCAGCAGTGGGGGACAGGGGTACACCGGGGAGCTGTTTTTT.

This chain links TRBV5-1 with TRBJ2-3, with 9 bases lining up with TRBD2. Germline assignment: CDR1 SGHRS and CDR2 YFSETQ. The CDR3 runs to 16 residues. Trimming removed 0 bases from V and 6 bases from J; junction bases left unmatched: 8. In DNA form, the CDR3 reads TGCGCCAGCAGCTTGGTCGGCGGGGGGGCCGCGGATACGCAGTATTTT. Amino acid sequence: CASSLVGGGAADTQYF.

The table lists this clonotype with many counts. The chain employs TRBV3-1 and TRBJ2-3; tentatively, D is TRBD1 or TRBD2 (5 bases each). The CDR3 is 14 amino acids. CDR1 is LGHDT, CDR2 YNNKEL, per germline (reference sequence). Trimming removed 3 bases from V and 1 base from J, with 8 bases in between. This CDR3 is CASSQPGRTDTQYF. CDR3 coding DNA: TGTGCCAGCAGCCAGCCGGGGCGCACAGATACGCAGTATTTT.

This clonotype has just a few counts. The chain combines TRBV11-2 with TRBJ2-1; 13 bases match TRBD2. The ends lost 6 bases at V and 9 bases at J; junction bases unmatched: 8. This CDR3 contains 15 residues. Germline V gene data show CDR1 as SGHAT and CDR2 as FQNNGV. The CDR3 DNA reads TGTGCCAGCAGACTACTAGCGGGGGGGAGTAGTGAGCAGTTCTTC. This translates into CASRLLAGGSSEQFF. The full variable domain, its missing parts supplied by reference TRBV11-2 and TRBJ2-1, is EAGVAQSPRYKIIEKRQSVAFWCNPISGHATLYWYQQILGQGPKLLIQFQNNGVVDDSQLPKDRFSAERLKGVDSTLKIQPAKLEDSAVYLCASRLLAGGSSEQFFGPGTRLTVL.

This clonotype was seen at least ten times. The chain couples TRBV4-3 to TRBJ2-5; D is perhaps TRBD1 (6 bases). V lost 0 bases and J lost 1, with 9 bases in between. CDR3 length: 15 amino acids. Germline CDR1 reads LGHNA; CDR2 reads YSLEER. The CDR3 DNA reads TGCGCCAGCAGCCAAGATTCCAGGGGCCAAGAGACCCAGTACTTC. Its protein is CASSQDSRGQETQYF.

This sequence joins TRBV20-1 and TRBJ2-7; no clear D. Trimming removed 3 bases at V and 1 base at J, with 13 bases between. Germline CDR1 DFQATT, CDR2 SNEGSKA (reference sequence). The CDR3 sequence is 14 residues long. The CDR3 is CSASAAGPSYEQYF. Here the CDR3 DNA reads TGCAGTGCTAGTGCGGCAGGTCCTTCCTACGAGCAGTACTTC.

By proportion, this clonotype is medium-sized (0.01 to 0.1%). CDR3 loop: CASSRLSGSLSYNEQFF. The CDR3 DNA reads as TGTGCCAGCAGCCGACTTAGCGGGAGTCTTTCCTACAATGAGCAGTTCTTC. The chain employs TRBV6-5 and TRBJ2-1; 9 nucleotides line up with TRBD2. V was pared by 6 bases and J by 1 base, with 10 bases of the junction left unmatched. CDR1 and CDR2 (germline): MNHEY, SVGAGI. This CDR3 is built from 17 residues.

This clonotype occurred many times. This chain links TRBV30 with TRBJ1-1; D ambiguous. This CDR3 has 14 residues. The germline V gene has CDR1 GTSNPN and CDR2 SVGIG (reference sequence). V shed 0 bases and J shed 5 bases, with 13 bases lying between them. CDR3: CAWSVLLDITEAFF. The CDR3 coding sequence is TGTGCCTGGAGTGTACTCCTTGATATTACTGAAGCTTTCTTT.

The rearrangement joins TRBV10-3 to TRBJ2-7; the D is unclear. The V end lost 0 bases, the J end lost 2 bases, and 2 bases lay between the germline ends. The length of the CDR3 is 12 residues. CDR1 is ENHRY, CDR2 SYGVKD, per germline. The CDR3: CAISESAYEQYF. CDR3 DNA sequence: TGTGCCATCAGTGAGTCTGCCTACGAGCAGTACTTC.

This clonotype was seen at least ten times. This chain joins TRBV7-2 and TRBJ1-6, with D possibly matching TRBD1 (5 bases). In germline, CDR1 is SGHTA, CDR2 FQGNSA. V lost 1 base, J lost 8 bases, and 12 bases lay in between. CDR3 length: 15 residues. The CDR3 spells CASSLVGQGDSPLHF. CDR3 coding DNA: TGTGCCAGCAGCTTAGTGGGTCAGGGAGATTCACCCCTCCACTTT. Combining the CDR3 with reference TRBV7-2 and TRBJ1-6 gives the whole variable domain GAGVSQSPSNKVTEKGKDVELRCDPISGHTALYWYRQSLGQGLEFLIYFQGNSAPDKSGLPSDRFSAERTGGSVSTLTIQRTQQEDSAVYLCASSLVGQGDSPLHFGNGTRLTVT.

This clonotype was picked up many times. The V and J genes are TRBV7-9 and TRBJ1-1; D uncertain. Trimming left V 5 bases short and J 1 base short, with 11 bases between. CDR3 size: 14 residues. Germline-derived CDR1 and CDR2 are SEHNR and FQNEAQ (reference sequence). The CDR3 bases are TGTGCCAGCAGCCCCGCTGGGCAGAACACTGAAGCTTTCTTT. This encodes CASSPAGQNTEAFF.

This clonotype was counted at least ten times. The CDR3 sequence is CSVEERVHYGYTF. CDR3 nucleotide sequence: TGCAGCGTTGAGGAACGGGTACACTATGGCTACACCTTC. The genes are TRBV29-1 and TRBJ1-2; D is ambiguous. The germline V gene has CDR1 SQVTM and CDR2 ANQGSEA. V lost 3 bases, J lost 3 bases, and 11 bases lay in between. The CDR3 covers 13 residues.

Ten or more counts support this clonotype. The rearrangement links TRBV4-3 to TRBJ2-7; D is uncertain. The CDR3 sequence is 14 residues long. Germline V lookup: CDR1 LGHNA, CDR2 YSLEER. V lost 3 bases and J lost 8, with 17 bases in between. The CDR3 reads CASSQGTSSVKQYF. CDR3 bases: TGCGCCAGCAGCCAGGGTACCTCAAGTGTAAAGCAGTACTTC.

This clonotype was picked up many times. The rearrangement links TRBV12-3 or TRBV12-4 to TRBJ1-1; no clear D. The germline V and J ends were trimmed by 6 bases and 6 bases, with 17 bases remaining between them. The CDR3 loop spans 14 amino acids. The CDR3 here is CASRRATALPEAFF. The CDR3 region has the DNA TGTGCCAGCAGGCGGGCCACAGCCCTCCCTGAAGCTTTCTTT.

The chain employs TRBV6-2 or TRBV6-3 and TRBJ2-3; 7 positions agree with TRBD2. Germline assignment: CDR1 MNHEY and CDR2 SVGEGT. V shed 0 bases and J 6 bases; nucleotides not matched to a gene: 9. The CDR3 loop spans 16 amino acids. CDR3 residues: CASSYSIGGRADTQYF. Here the CDR3 DNA reads TGTGCCAGCAGTTACTCGATCGGAGGGAGGGCCGATACGCAGTATTTT.

For this clonotype: The junction shows a germline mismatch at one end, possibly a read error. This chain uses TRBV14 with TRBJ1-1; maybe TRBD1 (6 bases). The germline gives CDR1 SGHDN, CDR2 FVKESK. The CDR3 is 17 amino acids. CDR3 in amino acids: CASSQDGWTVKNTESFF. Written as DNA, the CDR3 is TGTGCCAGCAGCCAAGATGGGTGGACAGTTAAGAACACTGAATCTTTCTTT.

Many counts were recorded for this clonotype. The rearrangement uses TRBV29-1 and TRBJ2-1; no clear D. The germline CDR1 and CDR2 sequences are SQVTM and ANQGSEA. CDR3 length: 13 amino acids. Trimming pared 4 bases from V and 7 bases from J, leaving 14 bases between. CDR3 sequence (DNA): TGCAGCGTTGTGACTCCCTATTGGAATGAGCAGTTCTTC. Translation: CSVVTPYWNEQFF.

This clonotype occurred many times. The chain couples TRBV7-6 to TRBJ2-1; D is perhaps TRBD2 (5 bases). There are 14 residues in the CDR3. Trimming took off 1 base at V and 4 bases at J, with 8 bases between the two ends. Germline-derived CDR1 and CDR2 are SGHVS and FNYEAQ. The CDR3 region is CASSLVSGYNEQFF. Here the CDR3 DNA reads TGTGCCAGCAGCTTAGTGTCGGGGTACAATGAGCAGTTCTTC.